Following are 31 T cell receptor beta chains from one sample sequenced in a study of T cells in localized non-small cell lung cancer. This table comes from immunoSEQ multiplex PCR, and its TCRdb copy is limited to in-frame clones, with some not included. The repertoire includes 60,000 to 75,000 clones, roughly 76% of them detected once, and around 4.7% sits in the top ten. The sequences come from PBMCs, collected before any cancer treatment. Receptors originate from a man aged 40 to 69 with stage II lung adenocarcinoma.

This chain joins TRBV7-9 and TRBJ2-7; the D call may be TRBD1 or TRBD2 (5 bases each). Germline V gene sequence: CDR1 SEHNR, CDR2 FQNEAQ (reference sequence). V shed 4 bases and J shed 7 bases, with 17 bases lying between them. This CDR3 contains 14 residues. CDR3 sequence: CASSSGSGMWEQYF. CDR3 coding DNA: TGTGCCAGCAGCTCAGGGTCGGGGATGTGGGAGCAGTACTTC.

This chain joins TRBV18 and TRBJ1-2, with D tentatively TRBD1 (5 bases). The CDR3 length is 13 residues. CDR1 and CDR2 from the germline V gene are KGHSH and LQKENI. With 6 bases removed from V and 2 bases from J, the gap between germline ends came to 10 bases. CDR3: CASSQDKNYGYTF. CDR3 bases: TGTGCCAGCTCCCAGGACAAAAACTATGGCTACACCTTC.

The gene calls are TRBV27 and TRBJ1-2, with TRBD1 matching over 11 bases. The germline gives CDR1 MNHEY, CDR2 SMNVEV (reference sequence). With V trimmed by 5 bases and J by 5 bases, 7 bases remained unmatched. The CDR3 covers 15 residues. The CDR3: CASSPGQGARYGYTF. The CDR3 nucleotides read TGTGCCAGCAGTCCAGGACAGGGGGCGAGGTATGGCTACACCTTC.

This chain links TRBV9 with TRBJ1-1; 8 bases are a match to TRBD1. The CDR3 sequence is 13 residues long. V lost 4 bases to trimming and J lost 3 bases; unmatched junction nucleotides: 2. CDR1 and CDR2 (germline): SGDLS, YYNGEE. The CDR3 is CASSRQGHTEAFF. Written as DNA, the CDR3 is TGTGCCAGCAGCCGACAGGGGCACACTGAAGCTTTCTTT.

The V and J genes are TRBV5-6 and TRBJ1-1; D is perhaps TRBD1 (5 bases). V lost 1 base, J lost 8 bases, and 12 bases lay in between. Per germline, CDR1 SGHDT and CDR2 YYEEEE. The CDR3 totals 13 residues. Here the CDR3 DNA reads TGTGCCAGCAGCTTGCAGGGAGTTTTCGAAGCTTTCTTT. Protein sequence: CASSLQGVFEAFF.

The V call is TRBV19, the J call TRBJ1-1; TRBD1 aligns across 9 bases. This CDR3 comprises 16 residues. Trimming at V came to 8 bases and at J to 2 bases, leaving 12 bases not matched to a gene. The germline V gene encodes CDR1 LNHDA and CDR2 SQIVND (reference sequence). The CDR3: CASVRVGTGSNTEAFF. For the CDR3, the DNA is TGTGCCAGTGTAAGGGTCGGGACAGGGTCCAACACTGAAGCTTTCTTT.

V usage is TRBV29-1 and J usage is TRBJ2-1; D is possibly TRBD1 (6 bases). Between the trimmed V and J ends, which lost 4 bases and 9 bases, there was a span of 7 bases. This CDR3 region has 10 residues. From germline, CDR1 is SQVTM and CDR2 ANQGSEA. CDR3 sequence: CSVGTVEQFF. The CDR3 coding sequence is TGCAGCGTTGGGACAGTTGAGCAGTTCTTC.

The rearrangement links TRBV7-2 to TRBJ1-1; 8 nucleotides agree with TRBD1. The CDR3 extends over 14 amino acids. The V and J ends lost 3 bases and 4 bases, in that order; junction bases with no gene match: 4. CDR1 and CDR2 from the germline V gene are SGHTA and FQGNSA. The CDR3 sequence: CASSLGQGATEAFF. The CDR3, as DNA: TGTGCCAGCAGCTTGGGGCAGGGGGCCACTGAAGCTTTCTTT.

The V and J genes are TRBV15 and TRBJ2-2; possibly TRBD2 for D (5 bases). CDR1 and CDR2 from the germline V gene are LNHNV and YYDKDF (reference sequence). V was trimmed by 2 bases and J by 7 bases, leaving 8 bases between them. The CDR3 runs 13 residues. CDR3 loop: CATSRRRDGELFF. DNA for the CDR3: TGTGCCACCAGCAGAAGACGGGACGGGGAGCTGTTTTTT.

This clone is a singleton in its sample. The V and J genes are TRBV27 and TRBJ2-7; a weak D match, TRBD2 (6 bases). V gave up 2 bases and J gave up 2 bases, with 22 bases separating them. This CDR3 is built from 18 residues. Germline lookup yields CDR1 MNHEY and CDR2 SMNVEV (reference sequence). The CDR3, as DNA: TGTGCCAGCAGTTTACGTCCCTCTCCAAGCGGGCCTACCTACGAGCAGTACTTC. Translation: CASSLRPSPSGPTYEQYF.

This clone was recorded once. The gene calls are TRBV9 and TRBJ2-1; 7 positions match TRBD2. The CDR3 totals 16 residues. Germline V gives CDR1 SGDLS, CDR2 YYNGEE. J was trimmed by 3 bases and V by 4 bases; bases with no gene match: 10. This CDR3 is CASSFTGSGIYNEQFF. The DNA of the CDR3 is TGTGCCAGCAGCTTTACGGGAAGCGGGATCTACAATGAGCAGTTCTTC.

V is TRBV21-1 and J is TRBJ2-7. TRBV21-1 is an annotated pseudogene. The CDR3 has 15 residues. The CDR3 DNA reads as TGTGCCAGCAGCCCCTGCTGGGGGGCAGGGTACGAGCAGTACTTC. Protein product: CASSPCWGAGYEQYF.

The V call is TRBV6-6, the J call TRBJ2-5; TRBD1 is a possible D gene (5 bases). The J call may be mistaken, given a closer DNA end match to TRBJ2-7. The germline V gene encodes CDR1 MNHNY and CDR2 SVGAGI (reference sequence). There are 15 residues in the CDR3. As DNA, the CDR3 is TGTGCCAGCAACACCGGAAGGGGTACGATCAGCGAGCAGTACTTC. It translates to CASNTGRGTISEQYF.

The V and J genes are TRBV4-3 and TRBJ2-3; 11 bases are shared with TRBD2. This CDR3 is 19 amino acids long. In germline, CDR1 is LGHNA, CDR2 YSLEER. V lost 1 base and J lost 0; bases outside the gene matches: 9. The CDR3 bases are TGCGCCAGCAGCCAAGTCCTAGCGGGAGGATTAACCAGCACAGATACGCAGTATTTT. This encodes CASSQVLAGGLTSTDTQYF.

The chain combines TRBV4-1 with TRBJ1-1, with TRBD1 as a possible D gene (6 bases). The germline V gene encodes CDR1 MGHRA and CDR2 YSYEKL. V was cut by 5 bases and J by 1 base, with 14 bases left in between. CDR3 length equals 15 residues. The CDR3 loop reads CASSRGTSENTEAFF. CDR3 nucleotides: TGCGCCAGCAGCAGGGGGACTTCGGAGAACACTGAAGCTTTCTTT.

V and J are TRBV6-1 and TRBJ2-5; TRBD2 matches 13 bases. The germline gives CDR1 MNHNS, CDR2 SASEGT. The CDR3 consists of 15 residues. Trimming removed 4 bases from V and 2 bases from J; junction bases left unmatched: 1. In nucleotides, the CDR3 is TGTGCCAGCAGTGGGGGACTAGCGGGACAAGAGACCCAGTACTTC. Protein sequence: CASSGGLAGQETQYF.

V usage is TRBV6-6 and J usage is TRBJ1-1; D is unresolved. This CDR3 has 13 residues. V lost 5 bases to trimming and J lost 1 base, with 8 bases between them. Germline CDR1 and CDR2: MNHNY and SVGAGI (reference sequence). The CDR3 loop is CASSGRPNTEAFF. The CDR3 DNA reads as TGTGCCAGCAGTGGCAGACCGAACACTGAAGCTTTCTTT.

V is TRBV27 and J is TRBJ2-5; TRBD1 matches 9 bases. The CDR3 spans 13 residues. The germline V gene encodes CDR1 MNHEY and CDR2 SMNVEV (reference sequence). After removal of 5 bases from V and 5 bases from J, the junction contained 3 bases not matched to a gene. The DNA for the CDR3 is TGTGCCAGCAGTAGACAGGGGGTGGAGACCCAGTACTTC. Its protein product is CASSRQGVETQYF.

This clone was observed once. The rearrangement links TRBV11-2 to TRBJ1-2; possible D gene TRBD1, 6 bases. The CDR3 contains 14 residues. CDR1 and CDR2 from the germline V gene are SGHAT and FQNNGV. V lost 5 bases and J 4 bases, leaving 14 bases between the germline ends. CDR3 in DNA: TGTGCCAGCAGCCCAACAGGGAACTCCTATGGCTACACCTTC. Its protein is CASSPTGNSYGYTF.

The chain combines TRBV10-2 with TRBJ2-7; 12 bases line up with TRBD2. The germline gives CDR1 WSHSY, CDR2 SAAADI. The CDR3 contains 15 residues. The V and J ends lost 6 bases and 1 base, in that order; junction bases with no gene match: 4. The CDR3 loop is CASRDLAGGSYEQYF. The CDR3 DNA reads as TGCGCCAGCAGGGACCTAGCGGGAGGGTCCTACGAGCAGTACTTC.

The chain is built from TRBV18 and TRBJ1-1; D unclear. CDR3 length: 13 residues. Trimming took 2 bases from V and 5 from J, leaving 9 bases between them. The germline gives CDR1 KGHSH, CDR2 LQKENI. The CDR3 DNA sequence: TGTGCCAGCTCACCAGAGGTGGGGACTGAAGCTTTCTTT. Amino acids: CASSPEVGTEAFF. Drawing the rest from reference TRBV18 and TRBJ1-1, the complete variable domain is NAGVMQNPRHLVRRRGQEARLRCSPMKGHSHVYWYRQLPEEGLKFMVYLQKENIIDESGMPKERFSAEFPKEGPSILRIQQVVRGDSAAYFCASSPEVGTEAFFGQGTRLTVV.

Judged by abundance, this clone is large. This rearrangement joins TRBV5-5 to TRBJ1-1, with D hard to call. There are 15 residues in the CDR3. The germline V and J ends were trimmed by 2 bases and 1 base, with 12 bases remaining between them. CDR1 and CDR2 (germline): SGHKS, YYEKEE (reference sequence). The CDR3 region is CASSFTPDGNTEAFF. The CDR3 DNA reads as TGTGCCAGCAGCTTCACTCCGGACGGGAACACTGAAGCTTTCTTT.

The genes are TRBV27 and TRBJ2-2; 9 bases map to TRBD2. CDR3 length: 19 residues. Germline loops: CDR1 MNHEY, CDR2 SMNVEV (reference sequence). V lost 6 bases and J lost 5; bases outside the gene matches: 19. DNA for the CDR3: TGTGCCAGCAGGAGGGGAGGTGGTCTAGCGGGATCTTTTACCGGGGAGCTGTTTTTT. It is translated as CASRRGGGLAGSFTGELFF.

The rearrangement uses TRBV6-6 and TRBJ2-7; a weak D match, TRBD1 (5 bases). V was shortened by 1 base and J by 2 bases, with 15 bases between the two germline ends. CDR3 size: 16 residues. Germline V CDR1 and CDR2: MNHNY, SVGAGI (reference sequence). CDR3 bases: TGTGCCAGCAGTTACTTTGGGGAAAGGGGAACCTACGAGCAGTACTTC. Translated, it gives CASSYFGERGTYEQYF.

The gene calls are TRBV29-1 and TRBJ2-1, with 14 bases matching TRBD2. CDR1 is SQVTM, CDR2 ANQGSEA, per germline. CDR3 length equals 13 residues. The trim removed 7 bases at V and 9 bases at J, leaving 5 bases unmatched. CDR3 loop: CSATGLAGAEQFF. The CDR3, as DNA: TGCAGCGCAACGGGACTAGCGGGAGCTGAGCAGTTCTTC.

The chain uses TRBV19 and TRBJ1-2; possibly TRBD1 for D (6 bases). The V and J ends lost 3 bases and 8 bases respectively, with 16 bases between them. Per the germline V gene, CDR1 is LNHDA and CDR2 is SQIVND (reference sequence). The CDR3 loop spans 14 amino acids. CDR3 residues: CASSISGQLVGYTF. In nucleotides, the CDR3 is TGTGCCAGTAGTATCTCTGGACAGTTGGTCGGCTACACCTTC.

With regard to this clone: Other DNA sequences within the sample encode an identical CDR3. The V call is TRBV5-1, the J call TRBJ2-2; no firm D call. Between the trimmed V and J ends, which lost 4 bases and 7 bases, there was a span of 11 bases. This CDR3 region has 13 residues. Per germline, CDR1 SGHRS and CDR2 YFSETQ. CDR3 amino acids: CASSPRVDGELFF. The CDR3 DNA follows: TGCGCCAGCAGCCCTAGGGTGGACGGGGAGCTGTTTTTT.

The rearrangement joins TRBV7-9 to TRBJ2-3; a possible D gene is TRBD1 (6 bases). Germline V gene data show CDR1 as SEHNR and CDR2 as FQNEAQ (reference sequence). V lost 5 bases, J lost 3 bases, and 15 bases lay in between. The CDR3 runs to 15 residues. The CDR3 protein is CASSPKGQPTDTQYF. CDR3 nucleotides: TGTGCCAGCAGCCCCAAAGGACAGCCGACAGATACGCAGTATTTT.

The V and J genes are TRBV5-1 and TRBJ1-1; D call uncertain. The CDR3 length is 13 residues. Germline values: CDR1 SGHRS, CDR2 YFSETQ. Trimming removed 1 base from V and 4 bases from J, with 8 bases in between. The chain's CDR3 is CASSLTLGTEAFF. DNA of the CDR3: TGCGCCAGCAGCTTGACCTTGGGCACTGAAGCTTTCTTT.

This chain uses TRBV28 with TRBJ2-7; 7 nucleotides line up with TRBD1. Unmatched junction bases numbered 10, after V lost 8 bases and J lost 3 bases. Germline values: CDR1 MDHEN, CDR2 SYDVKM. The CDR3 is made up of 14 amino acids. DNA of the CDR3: TGTGCCAGCTTCCCAGGACAGGACTTCTACGAGCAGTACTTC. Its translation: CASFPGQDFYEQYF.

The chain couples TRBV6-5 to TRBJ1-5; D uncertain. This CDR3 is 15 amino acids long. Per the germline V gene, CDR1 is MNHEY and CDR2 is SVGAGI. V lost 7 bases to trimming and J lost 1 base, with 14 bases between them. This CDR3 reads CASTYWGNSNQPQHF. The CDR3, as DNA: TGTGCCAGCACCTACTGGGGAAACAGCAATCAGCCCCAGCATTTT.